The rows below give T cell receptor beta chains drawn from one sample of a study of blood T cell repertoires in COVID-19. Method: immunoSEQ multiplex PCR; TCRdb's copy keeps in-frame clones and lacks some. The sample holds over 150,000 clones, approximately 85% seen once. Material: PBMCs or T cells enriched from blood (not recorded which). These receptors originate from a man in his forties or fifties who had recovered from COVID-19. Each CDR3 is given with its conserved first and last residue. The order of the fields is V gene, D gene, clone size, J gene, CDR3 protein, CDR3 DNA. A D gene is named only where the DNA matches it firmly. Rows may omit the clone size; those that give it use once, few, many or a size class.

>TRBV15|TRBD1|-|TRBJ2-1
CATSRDRGRENEQFF
TGTGCCACCAGCAGAGACAGGGGGCGCGAGAATGAGCAGTTCTTC
>TRBV6-5|-|-|TRBJ2-5
CASSWSGETQYF
TGTGCCAGCAGTTGGAGCGGAGAGACCCAGTACTTC
>TRBV18|TRBD2|-|TRBJ2-1
CASSPGLAGGPGNEQFF
TGTGCCAGCTCACCGGGACTAGCGGGAGGGCCGGGAAATGAGCAGTTCTTC
>TRBV30|-|-|TRBJ2-3
CAWRMGGPIPTDTQYF
TGTGCCTGGAGGATGGGGGGGCCGATCCCCACAGATACGCAGTATTTT
>TRBV5-1|TRBD2|-|TRBJ2-5
CASSLDTGGQETQYF
TGCGCCAGCAGCTTGGATACGGGAGGCCAAGAGACCCAGTACTTC
>TRBV13|TRBD2|-|TRBJ2-1
CASSPGLASTNYNEQFF
TGTGCCAGCAGCCCGGGACTAGCGTCAACTAACTACAATGAGCAGTTCTTC
>TRBV29-1|-|-|TRBJ2-7
CSVDGGNSYEQYF
TGCAGCGTTGACGGCGGAAATTCCTACGAGCAGTACTTC
>TRBV19|TRBD1|-|TRBJ1-5
CASSSRNRGIRDQPQHF
TGTGCCAGTAGTTCGCGCAACAGGGGAATAAGGGATCAGCCCCAGCATTTT
>TRBV19|TRBD1|-|TRBJ1-1
CASRQGALNTEAFF
TGTGCCAGTAGACAGGGGGCATTGAACACTGAAGCTTTCTTT
>TRBV5-5|TRBD1|few|TRBJ1-1
CASSWRQGSGTEAFF
TGTGCCAGCAGCTGGCGACAGGGGTCTGGCACTGAAGCTTTCTTT
>TRBV27|-|-|TRBJ1-6
CASTSRVQSSYNSPLHF
TGTGCCAGCACCTCCAGAGTACAGAGCTCCTATAATTCACCCCTCCACTTT
>TRBV6-5|TRBD2|few|TRBJ2-1
CASRVAGGKGEQFF
TGTGCCAGCAGGGTAGCGGGAGGGAAAGGTGAGCAGTTCTTC
>TRBV29-1|TRBD1|few|TRBJ1-1
CSVDRDSEAFF
TGCAGCGTTGATCGGGACAGCGAGGCTTTCTTT
>TRBV5-1|-|-|TRBJ1-1
CASSLDAGYGTEAFF
TGCGCCAGCAGCTTGGATGCAGGGTACGGCACTGAAGCTTTCTTT
>TRBV3-1/TRBV3-2|-|-|TRBJ1-1
CASSRLEVNTEAFF
TGTGCCAGCAGCCGGTTGGAGGTTAACACTGAAGCTTTCTTT
>TRBV28|TRBD2|-|TRBJ2-7
CASNPLSPRLAGAYEQYF
TGTGCCAGCAACCCCCTGTCCCCTAGACTAGCGGGAGCCTACGAGCAGTACTTC
>TRBV7-2|-|-|TRBJ1-2
CASSLQGNTDGYTF
TGTGCCAGCAGCCTGCAGGGGAATACGGATGGCTACACCTTC
>TRBV10-3|TRBD2|-|TRBJ2-3
CAIAGGAGTDTQYF
TGTGCCATCGCGGGGGGGGCCGGCACAGATACGCAGTATTTT
>TRBV19|TRBD1|-|TRBJ1-1
CASSRDSLNTEAFF
TGTGCCAGTAGTCGGGACAGCTTGAACACTGAAGCTTTCTTT
>TRBV5-6|TRBD1|-|TRBJ2-7
CASSAAGQGVYEQYF
TGTGCCAGCAGCGCGGCGGGACAGGGGGTTTACGAGCAGTACTTC
>TRBV6-6|-|-|TRBJ1-6
CASSLPGSPLHF
TGTGCCAGCAGTCTTCCGGGGTCACCCCTCCACTTT
>TRBV12-3/TRBV12-4|-|-|TRBJ1-1
CASSLIGVGEAFF
TGTGCCAGCAGTTTAATAGGGGTTGGTGAAGCTTTCTTT
>TRBV10-1|-|-|TRBJ2-7
CASSDGQPNTYEQYF
TGCGCCAGCAGTGATGGGCAGCCCAACACCTACGAGCAGTACTTC
>TRBV11-1|-|-|TRBJ1-1
CASSTTVTKAFF
TGTGCCAGCAGTACGACAGTCACTAAAGCTTTCTTT
>TRBV6-5|-|-|TRBJ1-1
CASSYYPTLNTEAFF
TGTGCCAGCAGTTATTACCCGACACTGAACACTGAAGCTTTCTTT
>TRBV7-3|-|-|TRBJ2-6
CASSPGGGANVLTF
TGTGCCAGCAGCCCCGGGGGAGGGGCCAACGTCCTGACTTTC
>TRBV12-3/TRBV12-4|-|-|TRBJ1-2
CASSTLHGYTF
TGTGCCAGCAGTACCCTACATGGCTACACCTTC
>TRBV27|-|-|TRBJ1-4
CASSFYPDNEKLFF
TGTGCCAGCAGTTTTTACCCAGATAATGAAAAACTGTTTTTT
>TRBV27|-|once|TRBJ1-2
CASKPSGTYGYTF
TGTGCCAGCAAACCCAGCGGAACCTATGGCTACACCTTC
>TRBV5-1|TRBD1|once|TRBJ1-1
CASSLGGQGSEAFF
TGCGCCAGCAGCTTGGGGGGACAGGGCTCTGAAGCTTTCTTT
>TRBV27|-|-|TRBJ2-7
CASSSTGTIFYEQYF
TGTGCCAGCAGTTCTACAGGGACAATCTTCTACGAGCAGTACTTC
>TRBV14|-|-|TRBJ1-5
CASSPGPGYQPQHF
TGTGCCAGCAGCCCCGGCCCGGGTTATCAGCCCCAGCATTTT
>TRBV6-5|-|-|TRBJ1-1
CASSYPGDTEAFF
TGTGCCAGCAGTTACCCAGGGGACACTGAAGCTTTCTTT
>TRBV6-2/TRBV6-3|-|-|TRBJ2-1
CASSYPDSRSSYNEQFF
TGTGCCAGCAGTTACCCGGACAGCCGAAGCTCCTACAATGAGCAGTTCTTC
>TRBV5-6|TRBD2|once|TRBJ2-7
CASSLEREKPYEQYF
TGTGCCAGCAGCTTGGAGCGGGAGAAACCCTACGAGCAGTACTTC
>TRBV12-3/TRBV12-4|-|few|TRBJ1-2
CASGSGALYGYTF
TGTGCCAGCGGATCGGGAGCCCTCTATGGCTACACCTTC
>TRBV13|-|-|TRBJ2-1
CASSLTGRTYNEQFF
TGTGCCAGCAGCCTTACAGGGAGAACCTACAATGAGCAGTTCTTC
>TRBV2|TRBD1|-|TRBJ1-5
CASSGDRAGNQPQHF
TGTGCCAGCAGCGGGGACAGGGCCGGCAATCAGCCCCAGCATTTT
>TRBV6-1|-|-|TRBJ2-5
CASSETGLIETQYF
TGTGCCAGCAGTGAAACAGGGTTAATTGAGACCCAGTACTTC
>TRBV5-1|-|-|TRBJ2-1
CASSRGSYNEQFF
TGCGCCAGCAGCCGAGGGTCCTATAATGAGCAGTTCTTC
>TRBV7-3|TRBD1|-|TRBJ2-2
CASSSTVIINPGQGTGELFF
TGTGCCAGCAGCTCCACCGTTATTATCAATCCGGGACAGGGGACCGGGGAGCTGTTTTTT
>TRBV19|TRBD1|-|TRBJ2-2
CASTQGQGGAGELFF
TGTGCCAGTACCCAGGGACAGGGAGGGGCCGGGGAGCTGTTTTTT
>TRBV24-1|TRBD1|-|TRBJ1-2
CATSDRPGQGHYGYTF
TGTGCCACCAGTGACCGCCCCGGACAGGGGCACTATGGCTACACCTTC
>TRBV28|TRBD1|few|TRBJ1-2
CASSLQGAVVGYTF
TGTGCCAGCAGTCTTCAGGGGGCCGTTGTTGGCTACACCTTC
>TRBV6-6|-|-|TRBJ2-1
CASSYSGPRGNEQFF
TGTGCCAGCAGTTACTCGGGGCCCCGGGGGAATGAGCAGTTCTTC
>TRBV27|TRBD1|few|TRBJ2-1
CASTGGVGTIYNEQFF
TGTGCCAGCACAGGGGGTGTTGGGACAATCTACAATGAGCAGTTCTTC
>TRBV19|TRBD2|-|TRBJ2-1
CASSRSGSKDNEQFF
TGTGCCAGTAGCCGTAGCGGGAGCAAAGACAATGAGCAGTTCTTC
>TRBV9|-|-|TRBJ1-6
CASSREGSPSLPLHF
TGTGCCAGCAGTCGGGAGGGAAGCCCCTCCCTACCCCTCCACTTT
>TRBV6-5|-|-|TRBJ1-1
CASVGGSLGPEAFF
TGTGCCAGCGTGGGAGGCAGTTTAGGACCTGAAGCTTTCTTT
>TRBV27|-|-|TRBJ1-5
CASREEGRRNQPQHF
TGTGCCAGCAGGGAGGAGGGACGGCGCAATCAGCCCCAGCATTTT
>TRBV6-5|-|-|TRBJ1-1
CASRFGGGRNTEAFF
TGTGCCAGCAGGTTTGGGGGCGGGAGGAACACTGAAGCTTTCTTT
>TRBV5-4|-|once|TRBJ2-7
CASSLETGESYEQYF
TGTGCCAGCAGCTTGGAAACGGGAGAGAGTTACGAGCAGTACTTC
>TRBV7-8|TRBD1|-|TRBJ2-5
CASSLGTGLVSETQYF
TGTGCCAGCAGCTTAGGGACAGGGTTGGTCTCGGAGACCCAGTACTTC
>TRBV6-1|-|-|TRBJ1-4
CASSELGAEEKLFF
TGTGCCAGCAGTGAACTGGGGGCGGAAGAAAAACTGTTTTTT
>TRBV2|-|-|TRBJ1-5
CASSEDSQPNQPQHF
TGTGCCAGCAGTGAAGATAGTCAACCAAATCAGCCCCAGCATTTT
>TRBV24-1|-|-|TRBJ2-3
CATSDWSRADTQYF
TGTGCCACCAGTGATTGGTCCAGGGCAGATACGCAGTATTTT
>TRBV10-2|TRBD1|-|TRBJ2-7
CASSEGRGPWEQYF
TGCGCCAGCAGTGAAGGCAGGGGGCCATGGGAGCAGTACTTC
>TRBV19|-|-|TRBJ1-4
CASLGAGRQKLFF
TGTGCCAGCCTCGGGGCAGGGAGGCAAAAACTGTTTTTT